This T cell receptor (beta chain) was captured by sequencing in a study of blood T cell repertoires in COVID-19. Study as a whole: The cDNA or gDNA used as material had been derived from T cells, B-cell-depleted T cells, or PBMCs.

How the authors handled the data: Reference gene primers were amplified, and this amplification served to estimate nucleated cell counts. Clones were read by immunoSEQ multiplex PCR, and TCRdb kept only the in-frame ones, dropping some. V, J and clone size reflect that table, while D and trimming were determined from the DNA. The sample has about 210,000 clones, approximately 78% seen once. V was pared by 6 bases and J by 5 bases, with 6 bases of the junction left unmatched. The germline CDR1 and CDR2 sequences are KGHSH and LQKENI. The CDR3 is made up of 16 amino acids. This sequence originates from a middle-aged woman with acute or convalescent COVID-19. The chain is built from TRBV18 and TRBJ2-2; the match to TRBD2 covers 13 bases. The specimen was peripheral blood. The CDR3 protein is CASSRGLAGETGELFF. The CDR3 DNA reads TGTGCCAGCTCTCGTGGACTAGCGGGAGAAACCGGGGAGCTGTTTTTT.